Reported below is one T cell receptor beta chain. The sample originates from a study of CXCR3-negative and CXCR3-positive naive CD8 T cells. The libraries of TRB cDNA were prepared using 5' RACE with UMI labels. TCRdb reprocessed the 5' RACE reads and stores each CDR3 protein as one record, lacking DNA. In all, the sample yields about 62,000 distinct CDR3 sequences. The CDR3 is made up of 13 amino acids. Germline V gene lookup returns CDR1 SQVTM and CDR2 ANQGSEA. What was sequenced was naive CXCR3- CD8+ T cells from blood. Subset: CD45RO-CCR7+CD27+CD95- naive CD8+ T cells lacking CXCR3 (TNR3-). The rearrangement links TRBV29-1 to TRBJ1-5; TCRdb gives TRBD1 as the D gene, but with no DNA this cannot be confirmed. The sequence derives from a human donor in good health. Some clones in this sample may be carry-over from other donors' samples. This CDR3 reads CSVRGQGNQPQHF.